This T cell receptor (beta chain) was sequenced during a study of blood T cell repertoires in COVID-19. Study-level information: Some COVID-19 samples were acute and others convalescent; all came from the United States, Italy and Spain. Sources were T cells, B-cell-depleted T cells, or PBMCs; the material itself was cDNA or gDNA.

Authors' methods: Estimates of nucleated cell counts were drawn from the amplification of reference gene primers. Generated by immunoSEQ multiplex PCR, the TCRdb table keeps only in-frame clones and is missing some. V, J and clone size are those of that table, while D and trimming were read from the DNA. Altogether 55,000 to 80,000 clones are present, approximately 91% being singletons, with the ten largest covering less than 2%. CDR1 and CDR2 from the germline V gene are SQVTM and ANQGSEA. Trimming cost V 3 bases and J 1 base, with 5 bases left between them. The length of the CDR3 is 12 residues. The sequence was obtained from a human donor in a cohort sampled during active COVID-19. The specimen sequenced was peripheral blood. The chain carries TRBV29-1 and TRBJ2-3; D is unclear. CDR3 region: CSVDSGTDTQYF. In DNA form, the CDR3 reads TGCAGCGTTGATTCGGGCACAGATACGCAGTATTTT.